The rows below give T cell receptor beta chains drawn from one sample of a study of T cell repertoires in cytomegalovirus infection. The antigens of these receptors remain unknown. MiXCR, run by TCRdb on the reads, gives a single entry per CDR3 protein. This sample has around 140,000 distinct CDR3 sequences, with roughly a third found just once. Sequenced here: CD8+ T cells from cultured PBMCs, sampled from culture after CMV antigen stimulation. All receptors come from a human donor in good health (CMV status not recorded). Some clones in this sample may be carry-over from other donors' samples. CDR3s include the opening cysteine and the closing phenylalanine or tryptophan. The D gene is left open where the match is weak. Size is stated for part of the rows, as once, few or many counts, or as a class when the clone is expanded.

v_call	d_call	j_call	clone_size	cdr3_nt	cdr3_aa
TRBV15	NA	TRBJ1-1	NA	TGTGCCACCAGCAGGGTCGGCAGTGAAGCTTTCTTT	CATSRVGSEAFF
TRBV6-1	NA	TRBJ2-3	NA	TGTGCCAGCAGTGAATGGTTCGTGGACTACAGTCTTGGGCCCACAGATACGCAGTATTTT	CASSEWFVDYSLGPTDTQYF
TRBV27	TRBD2	TRBJ2-1	few	TGTGCCACCAGCGGGGGCCCTGAGCAGTTCTTC	CATSGGPEQFF
TRBV6-5	NA	TRBJ2-2	few	TGTGCCAGCAGCTATAGGACAACCGGGGAGCTGTTTTTT	CASSYRTTGELFF
TRBV20-1	TRBD1	TRBJ1-2	NA	TGCAGTGCTAGAGATGCGGGACAGGGGTATGGCTACACCTTC	CSARDAGQGYGYTF
TRBV7-6	NA	TRBJ1-3	NA	TGTGCCAGCAGCCCTTCAGTGGCCTCTTGGGCCACCATATATTTT	CASSPSVASWATIYF
TRBV7-9	TRBD1	TRBJ1-1	NA	TGTGCCAGCAGCTTAGCTCGGACAGGCGGGGCTTTCTTT	CASSLARTGGAFF
TRBV10-3	TRBD2	TRBJ2-1	few	TGTGCCATCAGCGAGGGACTAGCGGGGGCCGGGAATGAGCAGTTCTTC	CAISEGLAGAGNEQFF
TRBV2	NA	TRBJ2-1	few	TGTGCCAGCAGTGAACCCGGGCTAGGGAGTTTCGATGAGCAGTTCTTC	CASSEPGLGSFDEQFF
TRBV7-6	NA	TRBJ1-5	many	TGTGCCAGCGGGGAACGAGGGTTCAATCAGCCCCAGCATTTT	CASGERGFNQPQHF
TRBV27	NA	TRBJ1-6	NA	TGTGCCAGCAGTTTATCTCGGAATTCACCCCTCCACTTT	CASSLSRNSPLHF
TRBV28	TRBD1	TRBJ2-1	NA	TGTGCCAGCAGTCCCGCATACTTCCGACAGGGGGCCTCCTACAATGAGCAGTTCTTC	CASSPAYFRQGASYNEQFF
TRBV4-1	TRBD1	TRBJ2-2	few	TGCGCCAGCAGCCTCGGTGAGGGGGCGACCGGGGAGCTGTTTTTT	CASSLGEGATGELFF
TRBV7-6	NA	TRBJ2-5	many	TGTGCCAGCAGCTTAGATAGGGTAGAGACCCAGTACTTC	CASSLDRVETQYF
TRBV28	NA	TRBJ2-3	NA	TGTGCCAGCAGCCCGGACAGAAACACAGATACGCAGTATTTT	CASSPDRNTDTQYF
TRBV7-2	TRBD2	TRBJ2-3	many	TGTGCCAGCAGCCCAGGGACTAGCGGGGGAGATACGCAGTATTTT	CASSPGTSGGDTQYF
TRBV7-6	NA	TRBJ2-2	few	TGTGCCAGCAGCTATACCCCCGGGGGCCTGGGCGGGGAGCTGTTTTTT	CASSYTPGGLGGELFF
TRBV2	NA	TRBJ2-1	once	TGTGCCAGCAGTTCGGGACACAGCTCCTACAATGAGCAGTTCTTC	CASSSGHSSYNEQFF
TRBV9	TRBD2	TRBJ2-7	NA	TGTGCCAGCAGCAGTGGCGGGGGAGGCTCCTACGAGCAGTACTTC	CASSSGGGGSYEQYF
TRBV2	NA	TRBJ2-2	NA	TGTGCCAGCAGGGGCGGGGAAGGCACCGGGGAGCTGTTTTTT	CASRGGEGTGELFF
TRBV12-3/TRBV12-4	NA	TRBJ2-2	NA	TGTGCCAGCAGTTTAAGTCAGGGGTCTGGGGAGCTGTTTTTT	CASSLSQGSGELFF
TRBV20-1	NA	TRBJ1-1	NA	TGCAGTGTTCGAGCGGACCTTAATATGAACACTGAAGCTTTCTTT	CSVRADLNMNTEAFF
TRBV12-3/TRBV12-4	NA	TRBJ1-1	NA	TGTGCCAGCAGTTTAGCATCTGGGGGCACTGAAGCTTTCTTT	CASSLASGGTEAFF
TRBV5-4	TRBD2	TRBJ2-3	NA	TGTGCCAGCAGCTTGATCTGGCGGGGGAGAGATACGCAGTATTTT	CASSLIWRGRDTQYF
TRBV29-1	TRBD1	TRBJ2-3	few	TGCAGCGTTCCAGCGGACAGGGGGGAGTATTTT	CSVPADRGEYF
TRBV7-3	NA	TRBJ2-1	few	TGTGCCAGCAGCTTAACGGGGGCCTTGGATGAGCAGTTCTTC	CASSLTGALDEQFF
TRBV4-1	NA	TRBJ2-3	many	TGCGCCAGCAGCCACACGACTAGAATAACCACAGATACGCAGTATTTT	CASSHTTRITTDTQYF
TRBV7-2	TRBD2	TRBJ2-3	NA	TGTGCCAGCAGCTTAGGGCTAGCGGGGGGCACTCTTCGTGCGCAGTATTTT	CASSLGLAGGTLRAQYF
TRBV19	NA	TRBJ1-1	many	TGTGCCAGTAGCTTACAGGGTCTGAACACTGAAGCTTTCTTT	CASSLQGLNTEAFF
TRBV18	NA	TRBJ2-7	few	TGTGCCAGCTCACCACGGGCCTTAAACGGCCACGAGCAGTACTTC	CASSPRALNGHEQYF
TRBV18	TRBD1	TRBJ1-2	once	TGTGCCAGCTCACCCGGGACAGGGAAAGACTATGGCTACACCTTC	CASSPGTGKDYGYTF
TRBV29-1	NA	TRBJ2-7	NA	TGCAGCGCCGCCGCAGTGATTTCCTACGAGCAGTACTTC	CSAAAVISYEQYF
TRBV19	NA	TRBJ1-5	few	TGTGCCAGTAGCCGCCGGGAAAGCAATCAGCCCCAGCATTTT	CASSRRESNQPQHF
TRBV7-6	NA	TRBJ2-3	NA	TGTGCCAGCAGGCCGGGACGTGGGAAGACAGATACGCAGTATTTT	CASRPGRGKTDTQYF
TRBV4-1	NA	TRBJ1-1	NA	TGCGCCAACAGCCGCAGCGGGAACACTGAAGCTTTCTTT	CANSRSGNTEAFF
TRBV12-3/TRBV12-4	NA	TRBJ2-3	NA	TGTGCCAGCAGTTCCCAGACTAGTACCGCAGATATGCAGTATTTT	CASSSQTSTADMQYF
TRBV27	TRBD2	TRBJ2-1	NA	TGTGCCAGCAGTAGCGGGGGGGCTTGGAATGAGCAGTTCTTC	CASSSGGAWNEQFF
TRBV20-1	TRBD2	TRBJ2-1	NA	TGCAGTGCTAGAACTAGCGGCCGCCCCAATGAGCAGTTCTTC	CSARTSGRPNEQFF
TRBV7-3	NA	TRBJ2-3	NA	TGTACCAGCAGCCCGACTTGGACAGATACGCAGTATTTT	CTSSPTWTDTQYF
TRBV19	NA	TRBJ2-3	NA	TGTGCCAGTAGTGAGACGCCTAGCACAGATACGCAGTATTTT	CASSETPSTDTQYF
TRBV6-2/TRBV6-3	NA	TRBJ2-1	few	TGTGCCAGCGGGGGACAAATCTACAATGAGCAGTTCTTC	CASGGQIYNEQFF
TRBV7-9	NA	TRBJ2-3	few	TGTGCCAGCAGCTTAGCGCCCCCAGATACGCAGTATTTT	CASSLAPPDTQYF
TRBV7-2	NA	TRBJ2-7	NA	TGTGCCAGCAGCTTCCTTGAGTACGAGCAGTACTTC	CASSFLEYEQYF
TRBV20-1	NA	TRBJ2-1	many	TGCAGTGCTAGGGTACAGGGCCCACAGAGCTACAATGAGCAGTTCTTC	CSARVQGPQSYNEQFF
TRBV5-1	NA	TRBJ2-1	NA	TGCGCCAGCAGCTTGGCCCCGTACAATGAGCAGTTCTTC	CASSLAPYNEQFF
TRBV29-1	TRBD1	TRBJ1-3	NA	TGCAGCGTTGATAAGGGACAGGGGGCGTTTTTTGGAAACACCATATATTTT	CSVDKGQGAFFGNTIYF
TRBV5-1	NA	TRBJ2-1	many	TGCGCCAGCACCCACGAGGGATACAATGAGCAGTTCTTC	CASTHEGYNEQFF
TRBV2	NA	TRBJ1-2	many	TGTGCCAAGACGACAAAAATAAATGGCTACACCTTC	CAKTTKINGYTF
TRBV6-5	NA	TRBJ2-7	few	TGTGCCAGCAGTCCTGACAGAAACTCCTACGAGCAGTACTTC	CASSPDRNSYEQYF
TRBV7-6	NA	TRBJ2-7	many	TGTGCCAGCAGCCCCTGGGACACCCCCGAGCAGTACTTC	CASSPWDTPEQYF
TRBV20-1	NA	TRBJ1-6	NA	TGCAGTGCTTTGGTGGTTGAAGACCTTTCACCCCTCCACTTT	CSALVVEDLSPLHF
TRBV4-1	NA	TRBJ1-1	NA	TGCGCCAGCAGTCACAGCGCCATGAACACTGAAGCTTTCTTT	CASSHSAMNTEAFF
TRBV7-9	TRBD1	TRBJ1-2	NA	TGTGCCAGCAGCTCGACAGGGGGCCCGGATGGCTACACCTTT	CASSSTGGPDGYTF
TRBV7-6	TRBD1	TRBJ1-6	many	TGTGCCAGCAGCTCGACAGGGTTGTCACCCCTCCACTTT	CASSSTGLSPLHF
TRBV20-1	TRBD1	TRBJ1-5	NA	TGCAGTGCTGGGGGACGACAGGGTGATCAGCCCCAGCATTTT	CSAGGRQGDQPQHF